This T cell receptor beta chain came from a study of OX40 agonist ivuxolimab in advanced cancers. Describing the broader study: Ivuxolimab was an agonistic, fully human IgG2 monoclonal antibody directed against OX40 (CD134), a costimulatory receptor. Intravenous ivuxolimab was administered to patients every 2 weeks at six dose levels: 0.01, 0.1, 0.3, 1.5, 3 and 10 mg/kg. Of the 50 to 55 dose-escalation patients, hepatocellular carcinoma was present in about 20, melanoma in around 15, renal cell carcinoma in 9 and head and neck cancer in 9. Partial responses were achieved by three dose-escalation patients, of whom one had hepatocellular carcinoma and two had cutaneous melanoma. A male proportion of around 83% and a mean age of approximately 60 years, ranging from about 20 to 85, were recorded for the dose-escalation cohort. Peripheral TCRbeta sequencing was intended to test whether TCR sequence diversity was altered and clonal T-cell expansion was caused by ivuxolimab. The paper reports the monotherapy dose-escalation portion (N of about 54 patients) of the phase I ivuxolimab trial. Prior anti-PD-1, anti-PD-L1 or anti-CTLA-4 therapy was permitted, and 40% to 50% of dose-escalation patients had received checkpoint inhibitors.

About this clone itself: Its antigen has not been determined. No much larger clone exists at a distance of one base, and base qualities are not known.

Its CDR3 holds 12 amino acids, cysteine through phenylalanine. Left in the record is the CDR3 DNA by itself, 36 bases read in frame from the first base. Looking up the germline V gene yields CDR1 MNHEY and CDR2 SVGAGI. Relative to germline, V is 7 bases shorter and J is 5 bases shorter, with 11 bases between their ends. To sequence the TCRbeta CDR3 region, genomic DNA was isolated from the sorted cells. TCRbeta CDR3 regions were sequenced using the immunoSEQ Assay. This is the immuneACCESS table as TCRdb keeps it, with only in-frame sequences that have V and J called. A part of the clones is gone; compared with another copy, unresolved V genes explain less than half, and the rest is unexplained. The sample contains tens of thousands of clones, around 90% of them found a single time. The ten largest clones take up around 0.64% of the sample. Summary of the overall study and its limitations: On average, CD8+ T cells showed more expanded clones than CD4+ T cells after ivuxolimab. Clonal expansion of both CD4+ and CD8+ blood T cells was observed from baseline to week 6 at doses 0.1 to 3.0 mg/kg. The antigen specificity of the peripheral T cells that underwent clonal expansion was not determined. Partial responders in the 0.1-3.0 mg/kg groups had among the lowest normalized peripheral clonal expansion, especially among CD8+ T cells. Low levels of normalized T-cell clonal expansion were also shown by some nonresponding patients.

Patients with a history of autoimmune disease or receiving systemic immunosuppression were excluded from the trial. In every dose cohort, peripheral blood was drawn for TCR sequencing at baseline, cycle 4 day 1, and cycle 7 day 1. Samples came from an open-label, multicenter, first-in-human phase I dose-escalation trial of ivuxolimab. The trial enrolled adults with locally advanced or metastatic head and neck squamous cell, hepatocellular, melanoma or renal cell carcinoma. Before TCR sequencing, CD4+ and CD8+ T cells were separately sorted from peripheral blood. Recombination joined TRBV6-5 with TRBJ1-1; perhaps TRBD1 is the D gene, with 5 bases matching. The source material was CD4+ or CD8+ T cells sorted from blood, sampled in a trial of the OX40 agonist ivuxolimab. The origin of this receptor is an adult with an advanced solid tumor such as melanoma, head and neck, liver or kidney cancer. The CDR3 region reads CASTQGGTEAFF. The DNA sequence reads TGTGCCAGCACCCAGGGAGGAACTGAAGCTTTCTTT.